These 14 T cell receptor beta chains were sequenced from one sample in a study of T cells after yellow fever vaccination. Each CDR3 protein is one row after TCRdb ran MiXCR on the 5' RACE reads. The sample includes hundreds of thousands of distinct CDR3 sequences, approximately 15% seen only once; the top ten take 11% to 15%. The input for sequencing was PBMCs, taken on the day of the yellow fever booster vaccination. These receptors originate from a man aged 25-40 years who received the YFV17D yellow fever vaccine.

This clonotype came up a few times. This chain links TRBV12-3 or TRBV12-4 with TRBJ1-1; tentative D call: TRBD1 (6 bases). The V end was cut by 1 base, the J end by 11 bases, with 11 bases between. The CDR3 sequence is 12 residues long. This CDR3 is CASSLVRGRAFF. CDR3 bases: TGTGCCAGCAGTTTAGTCAGGGGCCGGGCTTTCTTT.

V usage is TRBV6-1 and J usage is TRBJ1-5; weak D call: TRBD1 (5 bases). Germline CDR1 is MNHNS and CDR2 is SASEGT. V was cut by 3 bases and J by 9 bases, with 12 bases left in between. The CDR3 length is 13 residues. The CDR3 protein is CASSDGAQWPQHF. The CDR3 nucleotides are TGTGCCAGCAGTGACGGGGCCCAGTGGCCCCAGCATTTT.

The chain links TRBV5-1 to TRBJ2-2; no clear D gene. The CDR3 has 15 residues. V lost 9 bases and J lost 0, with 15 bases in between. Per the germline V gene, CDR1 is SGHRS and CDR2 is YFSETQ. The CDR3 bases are TGCGCCACTACGATGGGCTACTCGAACACCGGGGAGCTGTTTTTT. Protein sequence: CATTMGYSNTGELFF.

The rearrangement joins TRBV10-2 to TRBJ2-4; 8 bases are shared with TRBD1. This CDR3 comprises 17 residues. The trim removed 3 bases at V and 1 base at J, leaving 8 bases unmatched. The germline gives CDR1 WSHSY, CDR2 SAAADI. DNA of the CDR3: TGCGCCAGCAGTGAAAGGTCAGGGGGCAAGGCCAAAAACATTCAGTACTTC. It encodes CASSERSGGKAKNIQYF.

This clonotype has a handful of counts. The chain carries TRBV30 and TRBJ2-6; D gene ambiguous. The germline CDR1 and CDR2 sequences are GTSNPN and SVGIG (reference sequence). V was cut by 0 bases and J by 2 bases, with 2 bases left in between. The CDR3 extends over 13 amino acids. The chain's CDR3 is CAWSVPGANVLTF. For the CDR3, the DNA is TGTGCCTGGAGTGTACCTGGGGCCAACGTCCTGACTTTC.

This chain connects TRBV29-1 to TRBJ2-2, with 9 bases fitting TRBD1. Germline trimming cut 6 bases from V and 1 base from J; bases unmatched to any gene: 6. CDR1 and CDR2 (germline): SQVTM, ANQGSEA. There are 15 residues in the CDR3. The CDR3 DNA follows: TGCAGCGTCCCCCGGGACAGGGTGAACACCGGGGAGCTGTTTTTT. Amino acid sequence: CSVPRDRVNTGELFF.

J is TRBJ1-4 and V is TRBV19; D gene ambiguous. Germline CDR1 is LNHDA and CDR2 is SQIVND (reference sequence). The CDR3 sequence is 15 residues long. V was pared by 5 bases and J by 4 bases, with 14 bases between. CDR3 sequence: CASSLTPKGNEKLFF. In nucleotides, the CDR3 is TGTGCCAGTAGTTTGACCCCAAAGGGTAATGAAAAACTGTTTTTT.

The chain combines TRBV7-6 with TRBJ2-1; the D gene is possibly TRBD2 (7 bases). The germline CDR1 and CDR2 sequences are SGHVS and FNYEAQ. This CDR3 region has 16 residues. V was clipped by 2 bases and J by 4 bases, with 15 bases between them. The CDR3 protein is CASSLLGEGGYNEQFF. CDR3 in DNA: TGTGCCAGCAGCTTATTAGGGGAGGGGGGGTACAATGAGCAGTTCTTC. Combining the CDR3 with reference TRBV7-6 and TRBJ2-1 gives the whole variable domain GAGVSQSPRYKVTKRGQDVALRCDPISGHVSLYWYRQALGQGPEFLTYFNYEAQQDKSGLPNDRFSAERPEGSISTLTIQRTEQRDSAMYRCASSLLGEGGYNEQFFGPGTRLTVL.

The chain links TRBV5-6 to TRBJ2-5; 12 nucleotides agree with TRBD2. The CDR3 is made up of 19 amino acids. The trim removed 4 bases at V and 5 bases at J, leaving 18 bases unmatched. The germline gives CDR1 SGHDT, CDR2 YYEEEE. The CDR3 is CASSTGLAGFIGLRETQYF. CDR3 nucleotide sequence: TGTGCCAGCAGCACGGGACTAGCGGGTTTCATCGGCCTCCGGGAGACCCAGTACTTC.

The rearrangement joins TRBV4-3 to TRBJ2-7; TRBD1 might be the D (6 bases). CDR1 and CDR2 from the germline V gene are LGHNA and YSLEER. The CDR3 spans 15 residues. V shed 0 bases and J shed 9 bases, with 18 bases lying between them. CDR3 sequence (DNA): TGCGCCAGCAGCCAAGAGAGGGGGACCGGACGATTGCAGTACTTC. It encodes CASSQERGTGRLQYF.

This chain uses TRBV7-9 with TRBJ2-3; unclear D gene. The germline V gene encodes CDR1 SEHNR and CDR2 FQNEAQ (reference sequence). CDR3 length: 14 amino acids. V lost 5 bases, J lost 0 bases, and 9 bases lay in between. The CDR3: CASSRSISTDTQYF. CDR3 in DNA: TGTGCCAGCAGCCGTAGCATAAGCACAGATACGCAGTATTTT.

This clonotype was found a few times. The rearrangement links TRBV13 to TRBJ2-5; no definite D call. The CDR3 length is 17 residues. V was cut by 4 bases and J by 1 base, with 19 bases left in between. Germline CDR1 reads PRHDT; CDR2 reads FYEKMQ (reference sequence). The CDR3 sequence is CASSSSTQTLLQETQYF. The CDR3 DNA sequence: TGTGCCAGCAGCTCGTCGACCCAGACTCTACTCCAAGAGACCCAGTACTTC.

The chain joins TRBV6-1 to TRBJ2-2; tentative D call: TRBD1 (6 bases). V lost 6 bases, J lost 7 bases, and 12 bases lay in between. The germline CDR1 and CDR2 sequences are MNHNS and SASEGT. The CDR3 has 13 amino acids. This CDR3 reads CASRQGISGELFF. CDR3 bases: TGTGCCAGCAGACAGGGAATTAGCGGGGAGCTGTTTTTT.

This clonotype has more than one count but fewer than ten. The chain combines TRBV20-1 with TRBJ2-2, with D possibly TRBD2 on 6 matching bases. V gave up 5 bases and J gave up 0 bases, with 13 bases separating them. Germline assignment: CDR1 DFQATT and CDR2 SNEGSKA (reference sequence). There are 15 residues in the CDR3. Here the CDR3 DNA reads TGCAGTGCTCCGAAGACTAGAGCGAACACCGGGGAGCTGTTTTTT. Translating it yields CSAPKTRANTGELFF.